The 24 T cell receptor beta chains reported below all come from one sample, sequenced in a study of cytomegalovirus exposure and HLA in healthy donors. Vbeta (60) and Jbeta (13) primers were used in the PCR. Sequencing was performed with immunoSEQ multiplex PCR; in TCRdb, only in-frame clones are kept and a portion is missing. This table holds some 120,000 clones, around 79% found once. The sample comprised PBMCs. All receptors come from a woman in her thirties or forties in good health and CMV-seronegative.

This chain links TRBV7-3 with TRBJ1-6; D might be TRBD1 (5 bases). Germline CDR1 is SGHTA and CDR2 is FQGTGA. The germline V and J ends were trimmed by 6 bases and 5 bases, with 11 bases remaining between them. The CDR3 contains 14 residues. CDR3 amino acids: CASRAGNNNSPLHF. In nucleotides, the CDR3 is TGTGCCAGCAGAGCAGGGAATAATAATTCACCCCTCCACTTT.

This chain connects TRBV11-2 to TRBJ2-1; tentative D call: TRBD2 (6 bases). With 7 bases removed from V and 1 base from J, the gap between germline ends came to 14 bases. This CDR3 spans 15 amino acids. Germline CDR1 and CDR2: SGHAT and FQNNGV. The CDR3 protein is CASTFGGKSYNEQFF. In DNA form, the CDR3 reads TGTGCCAGCACCTTTGGGGGGAAATCCTACAATGAGCAGTTCTTC.

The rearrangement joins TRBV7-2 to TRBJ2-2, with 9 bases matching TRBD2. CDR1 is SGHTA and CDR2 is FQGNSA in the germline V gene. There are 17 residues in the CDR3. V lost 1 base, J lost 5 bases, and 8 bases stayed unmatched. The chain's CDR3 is CASSLDGGRAGTGELFF. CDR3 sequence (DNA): TGTGCCAGCAGCTTAGACGGCGGGAGGGCCGGGACCGGGGAGCTGTTTTTT.

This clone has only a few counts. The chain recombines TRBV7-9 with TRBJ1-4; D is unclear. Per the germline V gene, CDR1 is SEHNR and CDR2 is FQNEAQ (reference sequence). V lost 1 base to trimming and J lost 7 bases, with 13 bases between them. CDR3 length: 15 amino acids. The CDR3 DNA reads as TGTGCCAGCAGCTTAGTCGGCGGCCATGGTGAAAAACTGTTTTTT. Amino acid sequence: CASSLVGGHGEKLFF.

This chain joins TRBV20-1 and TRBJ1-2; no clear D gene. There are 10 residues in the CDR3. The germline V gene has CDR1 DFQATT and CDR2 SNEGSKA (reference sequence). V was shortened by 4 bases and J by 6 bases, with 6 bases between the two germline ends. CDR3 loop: CSAISHGYTF. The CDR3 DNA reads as TGCAGTGCTATATCCCATGGCTACACCTTC.

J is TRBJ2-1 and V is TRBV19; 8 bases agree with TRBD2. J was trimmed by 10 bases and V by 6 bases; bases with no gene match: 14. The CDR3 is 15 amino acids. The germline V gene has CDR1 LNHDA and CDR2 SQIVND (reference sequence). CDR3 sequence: CASRPTSGGGREQFF. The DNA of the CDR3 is TGTGCCAGTAGGCCCACTAGCGGAGGGGGAAGAGAGCAGTTCTTC.

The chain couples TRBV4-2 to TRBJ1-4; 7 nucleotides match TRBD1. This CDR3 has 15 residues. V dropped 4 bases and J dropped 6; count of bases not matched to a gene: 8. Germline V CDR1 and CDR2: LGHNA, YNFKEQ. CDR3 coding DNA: TGTGCCAGCAGCCCTGGACAGGAGGGTTATGAAAAACTGTTTTTT. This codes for CASSPGQEGYEKLFF.

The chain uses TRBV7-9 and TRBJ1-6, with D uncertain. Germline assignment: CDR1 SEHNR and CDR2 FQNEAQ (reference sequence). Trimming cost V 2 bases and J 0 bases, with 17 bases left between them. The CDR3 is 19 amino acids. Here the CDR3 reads CASSLSEGASSSYNSPLHF. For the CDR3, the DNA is TGTGCCAGCAGCTTATCGGAGGGCGCATCGAGCTCCTATAATTCACCCCTCCACTTT.

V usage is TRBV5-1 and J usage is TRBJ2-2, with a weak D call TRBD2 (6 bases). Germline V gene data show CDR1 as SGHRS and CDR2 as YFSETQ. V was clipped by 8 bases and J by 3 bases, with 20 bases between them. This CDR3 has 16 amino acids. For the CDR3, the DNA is TGCGCCAGTCGTAAGGACTCTAGCGTACACACCGGGGAGCTGTTTTTT. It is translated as CASRKDSSVHTGELFF. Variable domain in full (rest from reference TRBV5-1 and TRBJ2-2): KAGVTQTPRYLIKTRGQQVTLSCSPISGHRSVSWYQQTPGQGLQFLFEYFSETQRNKGNFPGRFSGRQFSNSRSEMNVSTLELGDSALYLCASRKDSSVHTGELFFGEGSRLTVL.

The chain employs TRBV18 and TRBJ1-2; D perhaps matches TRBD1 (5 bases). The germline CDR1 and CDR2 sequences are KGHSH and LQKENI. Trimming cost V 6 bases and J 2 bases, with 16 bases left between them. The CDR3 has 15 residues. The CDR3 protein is CASSPEVGRNYGYTF. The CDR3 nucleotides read TGTGCCAGCTCCCCTGAAGTGGGGCGCAACTATGGCTACACCTTC. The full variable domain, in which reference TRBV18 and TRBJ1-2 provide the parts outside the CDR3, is NAGVMQNPRHLVRRRGQEARLRCSPMKGHSHVYWYRQLPEEGLKFMVYLQKENIIDESGMPKERFSAEFPKEGPSILRIQQVVRGDSAAYFCASSPEVGRNYGYTFGSGTRLTVV.

CDR3 DNA sequence: TGTGCCAGCAGTTATAACAGAGAATACGAGCAGTACTTC. It translates to CASSYNREYEQYF. V usage is TRBV6-1 and J usage is TRBJ2-7; D call uncertain. Trimming stripped 5 bases from V and 4 bases from J, with 12 bases between. The CDR3 is 13 residues long. Per germline, CDR1 MNHNS and CDR2 SASEGT.

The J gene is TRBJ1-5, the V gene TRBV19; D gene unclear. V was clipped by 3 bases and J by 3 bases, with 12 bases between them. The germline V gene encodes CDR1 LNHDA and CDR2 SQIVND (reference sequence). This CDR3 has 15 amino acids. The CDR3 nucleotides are TGTGCCAGTAGTATTGTATCAGGCTACAATCAGCCCCAGCATTTT. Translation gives CASSIVSGYNQPQHF.

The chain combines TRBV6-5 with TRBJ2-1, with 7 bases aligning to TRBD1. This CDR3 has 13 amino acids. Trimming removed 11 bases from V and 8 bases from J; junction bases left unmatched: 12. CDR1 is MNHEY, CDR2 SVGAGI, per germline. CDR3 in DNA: TGTGCCTCCAGGGGGTCAGGGGACCATGAGCAGTTCTTC. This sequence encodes CASRGSGDHEQFF.

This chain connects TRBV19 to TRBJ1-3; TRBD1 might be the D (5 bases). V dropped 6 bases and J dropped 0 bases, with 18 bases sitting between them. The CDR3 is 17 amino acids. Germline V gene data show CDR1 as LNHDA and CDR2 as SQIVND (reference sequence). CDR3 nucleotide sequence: TGTGCCAGTAGGGTATTTTCAGGGTCCAACTCTGGAAACACCATATATTTT. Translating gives CASRVFSGSNSGNTIYF.

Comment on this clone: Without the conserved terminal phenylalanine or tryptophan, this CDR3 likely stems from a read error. The CDR3 loop is CASTVGDRPYEQYY. CDR3 coding DNA: TGTGCCAGCACTGTCGGGGACAGGCCCTACGAGCAGTACTAC. The chain joins TRBV28 to TRBJ2-7; 8 bases are a match to TRBD1. The CDR3 loop spans 14 amino acids. V lost 7 bases to trimming and J lost 2 bases; unmatched junction nucleotides: 7. Germline CDR1 and CDR2: MDHEN and SYDVKM.

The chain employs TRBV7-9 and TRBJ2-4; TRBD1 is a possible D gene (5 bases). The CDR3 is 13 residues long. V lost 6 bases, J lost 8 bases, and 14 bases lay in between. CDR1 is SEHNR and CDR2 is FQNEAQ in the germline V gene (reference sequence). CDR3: CASRTDVGDIQYF. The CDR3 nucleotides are TGTGCCAGCAGAACGGACGTAGGGGACATTCAGTACTTC.

CDR3 sequence (DNA): TGTGCCAGCGGGAGGCGGGACGGATCACCAGATACGCAGTATTTT. Translated, it gives CASGRRDGSPDTQYF. The rearrangement uses TRBV9 and TRBJ2-3, with D possibly matching TRBD2 (6 bases). V lost 7 bases and J 4 bases, leaving 19 bases between the germline ends. This CDR3 is 15 amino acids long. Germline assignment: CDR1 SGDLS and CDR2 YYNGEE.

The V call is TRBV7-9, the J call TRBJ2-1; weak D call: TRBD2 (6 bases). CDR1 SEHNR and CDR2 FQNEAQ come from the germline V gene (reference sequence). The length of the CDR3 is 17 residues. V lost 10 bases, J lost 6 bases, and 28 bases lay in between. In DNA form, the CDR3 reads TGTGCCACACTCCCCTCCCCCGGCGCTAGCGAGGCCAATGAGCAGTTCTTC. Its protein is CATLPSPGASEANEQFF.

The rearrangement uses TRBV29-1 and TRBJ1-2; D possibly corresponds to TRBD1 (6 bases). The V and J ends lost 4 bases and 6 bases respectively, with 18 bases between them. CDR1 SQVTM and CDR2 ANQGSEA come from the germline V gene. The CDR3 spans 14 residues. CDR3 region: CSVVGVGGANGYTF. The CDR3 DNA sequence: TGCAGCGTTGTGGGGGTAGGGGGTGCCAATGGCTACACCTTC.

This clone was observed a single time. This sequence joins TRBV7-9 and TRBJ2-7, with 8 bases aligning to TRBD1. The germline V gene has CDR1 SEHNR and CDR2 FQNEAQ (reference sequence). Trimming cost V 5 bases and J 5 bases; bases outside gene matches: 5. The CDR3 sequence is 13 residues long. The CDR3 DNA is TGTGCCAGCAGCGCAGGACAGGGCCACGAGCAGTACTTC. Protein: CASSAGQGHEQYF. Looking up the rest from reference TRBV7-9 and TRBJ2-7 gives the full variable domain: DTGVSQNPRHKITKRGQNVTFRCDPISEHNRLYWYRQTLGQGPEFLTYFQNEAQLEKSRLLSDRFSAERPKGSFSTLEIQRTEQGDSAMYLCASSAGQGHEQYFGPGTRLTVT.

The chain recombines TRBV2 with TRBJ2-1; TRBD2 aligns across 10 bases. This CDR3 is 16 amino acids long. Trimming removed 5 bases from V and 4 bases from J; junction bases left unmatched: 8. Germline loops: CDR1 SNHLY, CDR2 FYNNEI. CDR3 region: CASSRSGTSVYNEQFF. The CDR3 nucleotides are TGTGCCAGCAGTCGTTCCGGGACTAGCGTATACAATGAGCAGTTCTTC.

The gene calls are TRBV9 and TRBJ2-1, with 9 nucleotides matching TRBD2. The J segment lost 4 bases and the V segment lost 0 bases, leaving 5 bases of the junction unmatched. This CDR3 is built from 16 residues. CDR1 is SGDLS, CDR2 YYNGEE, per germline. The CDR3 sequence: CASSVGTSGHYNEQFF. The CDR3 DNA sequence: TGTGCCAGCAGCGTAGGTACTAGCGGGCATTACAATGAGCAGTTCTTC. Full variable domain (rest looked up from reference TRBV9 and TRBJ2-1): DSGVTQTPKHLITATGQRVTLRCSPRSGDLSVYWYQQSLDQGLQFLIQYYNGEERAKGNILERFSAQQFPDLHSELNLSSLELGDSALYFCASSVGTSGHYNEQFFGPGTRLTVL.

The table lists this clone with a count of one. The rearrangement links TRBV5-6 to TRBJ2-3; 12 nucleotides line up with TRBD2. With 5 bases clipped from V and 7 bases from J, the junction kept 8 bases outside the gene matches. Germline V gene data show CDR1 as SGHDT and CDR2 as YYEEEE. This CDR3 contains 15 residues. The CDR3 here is CASSRRLAGGNTQYF. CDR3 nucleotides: TGTGCCAGCAGTCGAAGGCTAGCGGGGGGGAATACGCAGTATTTT.

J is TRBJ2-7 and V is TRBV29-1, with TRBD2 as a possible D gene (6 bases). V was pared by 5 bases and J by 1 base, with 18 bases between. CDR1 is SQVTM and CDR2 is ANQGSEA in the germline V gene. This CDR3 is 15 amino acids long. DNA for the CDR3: TGCAGCGTTAGGGTTCGGGGGAGTAGTTCCTACGAGCAGTACTTC. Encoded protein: CSVRVRGSSSYEQYF.